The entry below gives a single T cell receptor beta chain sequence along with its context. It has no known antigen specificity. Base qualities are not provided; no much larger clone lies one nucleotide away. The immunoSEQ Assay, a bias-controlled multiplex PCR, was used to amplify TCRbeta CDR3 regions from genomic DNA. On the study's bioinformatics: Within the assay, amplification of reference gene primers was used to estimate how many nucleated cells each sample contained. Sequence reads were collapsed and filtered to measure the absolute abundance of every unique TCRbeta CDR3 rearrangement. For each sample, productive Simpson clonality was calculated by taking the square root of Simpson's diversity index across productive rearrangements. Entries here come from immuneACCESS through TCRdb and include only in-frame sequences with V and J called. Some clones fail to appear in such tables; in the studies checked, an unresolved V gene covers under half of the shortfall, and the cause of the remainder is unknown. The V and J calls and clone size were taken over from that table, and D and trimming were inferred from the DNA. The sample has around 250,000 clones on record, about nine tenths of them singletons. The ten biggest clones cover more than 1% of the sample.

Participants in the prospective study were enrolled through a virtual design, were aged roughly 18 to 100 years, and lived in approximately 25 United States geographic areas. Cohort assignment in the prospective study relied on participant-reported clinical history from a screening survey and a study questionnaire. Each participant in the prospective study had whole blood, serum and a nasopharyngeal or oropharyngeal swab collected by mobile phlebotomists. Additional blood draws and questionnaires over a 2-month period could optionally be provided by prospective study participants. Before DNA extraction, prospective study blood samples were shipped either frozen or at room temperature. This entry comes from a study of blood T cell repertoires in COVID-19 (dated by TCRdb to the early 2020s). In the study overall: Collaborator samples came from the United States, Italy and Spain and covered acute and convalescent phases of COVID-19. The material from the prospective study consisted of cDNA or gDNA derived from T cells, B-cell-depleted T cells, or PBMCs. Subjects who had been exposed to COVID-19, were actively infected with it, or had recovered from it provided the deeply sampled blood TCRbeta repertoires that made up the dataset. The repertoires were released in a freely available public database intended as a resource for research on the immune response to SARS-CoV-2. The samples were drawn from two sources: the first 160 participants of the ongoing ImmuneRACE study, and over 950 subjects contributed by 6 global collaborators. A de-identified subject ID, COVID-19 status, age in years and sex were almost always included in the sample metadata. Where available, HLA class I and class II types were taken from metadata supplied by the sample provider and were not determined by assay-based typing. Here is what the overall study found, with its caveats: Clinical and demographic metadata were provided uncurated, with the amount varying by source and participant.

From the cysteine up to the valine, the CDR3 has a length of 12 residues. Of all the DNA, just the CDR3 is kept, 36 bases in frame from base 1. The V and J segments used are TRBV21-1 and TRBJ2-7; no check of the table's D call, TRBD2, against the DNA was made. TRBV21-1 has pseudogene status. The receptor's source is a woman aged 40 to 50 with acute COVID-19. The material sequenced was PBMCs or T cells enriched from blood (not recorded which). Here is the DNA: TGTGCCAGCAGAATAGGGGAGGGCGAGCAGTACGTC. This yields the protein CASRIGEGEQYV.